These 27 T cell receptor beta chains came from one sample sequenced in a study of graft-versus-host responses after intestinal transplantation. TCRdb's copy holds only in-frame clones and misses some; the assay was immunoSEQ multiplex PCR. The sample includes tens of thousands of clones, about nine tenths seen only once; the top ten take 6.5% to 7%. The sequencing here drew on bone marrow, taken 700 to 850 days after intestinal transplantation. Receptors were obtained from a human patient who received an intestinal transplant, so some T cells may come from the graft donor.

The V gene is TRBV28, the J gene TRBJ1-1; 12 bases are shared with TRBD1. The CDR3 is 15 residues long. Germline V gene sequence: CDR1 MDHEN, CDR2 SYDVKM. The V gene end was trimmed by 3 bases and the J gene end by 5 bases; junction bases not matched to a gene: 4. As DNA, the CDR3 is TGTGCCAGCAGTTTGGGACAGGGGGCGCGTACTGAAGCTTTCTTT. Translation gives CASSLGQGARTEAFF.

The rearrangement joins TRBV19 to TRBJ1-1; D ambiguous. V lost 3 bases, J lost 4 bases, and 6 bases lay in between. This CDR3 region has 12 residues. Germline V lookup: CDR1 LNHDA, CDR2 SQIVND (reference sequence). The CDR3 bases are TGTGCCAGTAGTATCGAGGGCACTGAAGCTTTCTTT. Translating it yields CASSIEGTEAFF.

The chain combines TRBV9 with TRBJ1-3; D gene unclear. The CDR3 length is 17 residues. V lost 0 bases to trimming and J lost 4 bases, with 17 bases between them. The V gene's germline CDR1 is SGDLS and CDR2 YYNGEE. This CDR3 reads CASSVAPGRFAGNTIYF. CDR3 nucleotide sequence: TGTGCCAGCAGCGTAGCTCCTGGCAGGTTCGCGGGAAACACCATATATTTT.

The chain has TRBV10-3 and TRBJ1-6; D is unresolved. V was shortened by 10 bases and J by 8 bases, with 12 bases between the two germline ends. CDR3 length: 12 residues. Per the germline V gene, CDR1 is ENHRY and CDR2 is SYGVKD. For the CDR3, the DNA is TGTGCCACCCACGGAGTAGATTCACCCCTCCACTTT. It specifies CATHGVDSPLHF.

V is TRBV11-1 and J is TRBJ2-5; D not resolved. Per the germline V gene, CDR1 is SGHAT and CDR2 is FQDESV (reference sequence). The CDR3 spans 14 residues. V dropped 0 bases and J dropped 3 bases, with 8 bases sitting between them. The CDR3 bases are TGTGCCAGCAGCTTAGCGATAACGGAAGAGACCCAGTACTTC. Translated, it gives CASSLAITEETQYF.

This chain uses TRBV7-9 with TRBJ2-2, with 10 positions matching TRBD1. With V trimmed by 3 bases and J by 6 bases, 4 bases remained unmatched. This CDR3 contains 15 residues. From germline, CDR1 is SEHNR and CDR2 FQNEAQ (reference sequence). CDR3 in DNA: TGTGCCAGCAGCTTGGACAGGGGGTACGCCGGGGAGCTGTTTTTT. Its translation: CASSLDRGYAGELFF.

The chain joins TRBV7-2 to TRBJ2-1; D gene ambiguous. Germline-derived CDR1 and CDR2 are SGHTA and FQGNSA. Trimming took off 3 bases at V and 0 bases at J, with 21 bases between the two ends. The CDR3 consists of 19 residues. Here the CDR3 reads CASSFLSIRGPSSYNEQFF. The CDR3 DNA reads as TGTGCCAGCAGCTTCCTTAGTATCCGAGGACCGAGCTCCTACAATGAGCAGTTCTTC.

The V and J genes are TRBV18 and TRBJ2-7; 13 bases map to TRBD2. The CDR3 is 15 residues long. Per germline, CDR1 KGHSH and CDR2 LQKENI. V gave up 2 bases and J gave up 5 bases; unmatched junction bases: 3. The chain's CDR3 is CASSPGTSGNHEQYF. The DNA of the CDR3 is TGTGCCAGCTCACCAGGGACTAGCGGGAACCACGAGCAGTACTTC.

CDR3 nucleotide sequence: TGTGCCAGCACACAGGGGGCGTTTGGCACTGAAGCTTTCTTT. Translation: CASTQGAFGTEAFF. This chain joins TRBV19 and TRBJ1-1, with 9 bases aligning to TRBD1. From germline, CDR1 is LNHDA and CDR2 SQIVND (reference sequence). The CDR3 sequence is 14 residues long. V lost 9 bases, J lost 4 bases, and 9 bases stayed unmatched.

The chain joins TRBV28 to TRBJ1-2, with D unresolved. V gave up 5 bases and J gave up 0 bases, with 16 bases separating them. Per the germline V gene, CDR1 is MDHEN and CDR2 is SYDVKM. The CDR3 is made up of 16 amino acids. CDR3 bases: TGTGCCAGCAGTCCGTGGTGGGAGGAGGCTAACTATGGCTACACCTTC. It translates to CASSPWWEEANYGYTF.

The chain links TRBV9 to TRBJ1-1; TRBD1 aligns across 10 bases. The CDR3 is 14 residues long. After removal of 4 bases from V and 5 bases from J, the junction contained 5 bases not matched to a gene. The germline V gene has CDR1 SGDLS and CDR2 YYNGEE. The CDR3 nucleotides are TGTGCCAGCAGCCCCCGACAGGGGGCTACTGAAGCTTTCTTT. It codes for CASSPRQGATEAFF.

This clone was seen just once. This sequence joins TRBV4-1 and TRBJ2-1; D gene uncertain. CDR3 length equals 15 residues. The V end lost 1 base, the J end lost 7 bases, and 14 bases lay between the germline ends. Germline V CDR1 and CDR2: MGHRA, YSYEKL. Written as DNA, the CDR3 is TGCGCCAGCAGCCAAGCTACGTCCCAGGCTAATGAGCAGTTCTTC. Translation: CASSQATSQANEQFF.

This clone appeared a single time. The chain joins TRBV6-6 to TRBJ2-2; 8 nucleotides match TRBD2. The junction had 5 bases not matched to a gene; V was cut back by 6 bases and J by 2 bases. Germline V lookup: CDR1 MNHNY, CDR2 SVGAGI (reference sequence). The CDR3 totals 15 residues. CDR3 amino acids: CASRSGSFNTGELFF. The DNA of the CDR3 is TGTGCCAGCAGAAGCGGGAGTTTTAACACCGGGGAGCTGTTTTTT.

The chain links TRBV5-1 to TRBJ2-5, with D possibly called TRBD1 or TRBD2 (5 bases each). Trimming took off 2 bases at V and 5 bases at J, with 16 bases between the two ends. The CDR3 runs 15 residues. Germline CDR1 SGHRS, CDR2 YFSETQ. In DNA, the CDR3 is TGCGCCAGCAGCTTAATGGGAGCCGGGGCGGAGACCCAGTACTTC. Residues: CASSLMGAGAETQYF.

The genes are TRBV7-2 and TRBJ2-7; no definite D call. CDR1 is SGHTA and CDR2 is FQGNSA in the germline V gene. V was shortened by 1 base and J by 2 bases, with 12 bases between the two germline ends. The CDR3 contains 15 residues. The CDR3 region has the DNA TGTGCCAGCAGCTTAGTAGGGATAACAACCTACGAGCAGTACTTC. Translation gives CASSLVGITTYEQYF.

This CDR3 is CASSQWSRTLSNQPQHF. The CDR3 nucleotides are TGCGCCAGCAGCCAATGGTCCAGGACTCTCAGCAATCAGCCCCAGCATTTT. The gene calls are TRBV4-1 and TRBJ1-5, with D hard to call. The CDR3 contains 17 residues. Germline CDR1 and CDR2: MGHRA and YSYEKL. V dropped 2 bases and J dropped 1 base, with 15 bases sitting between them.

This clone was recorded only once. The chain combines TRBV6-5 with TRBJ2-1; D gene uncertain. The ends were cut back, 8 bases at V and 1 base at J, with 12 bases in the middle. This CDR3 is built from 14 residues. Germline V gene lookup returns CDR1 MNHEY and CDR2 SVGAGI. Here the CDR3 reads CASGYISSYNEQFF. The CDR3 nucleotides read TGTGCCAGCGGGTACATAAGTTCCTACAATGAGCAGTTCTTC.

The gene calls are TRBV5-4 and TRBJ2-5; D perhaps matches TRBD1 (5 bases). The CDR3 runs 14 residues. CDR1 and CDR2 from the germline V gene are SGHNT and YYREEE (reference sequence). Trimming pared 3 bases from V and 2 bases from J, leaving 11 bases between. The CDR3 is CASSSFRDQETQYF. CDR3 coding DNA: TGTGCCAGCAGCTCCTTCAGGGATCAAGAGACCCAGTACTTC. Drawing the rest from reference TRBV5-4 and TRBJ2-5, the complete variable domain is ETGVTQSPTHLIKTRGQQVTLRCSSQSGHNTVSWYQQALGQGPQFIFQYYREEENGRGNFPPRFSGLQFPNYSSELNVNALELDDSALYLCASSSFRDQETQYFGPGTRLLVL.

The chain employs TRBV27 and TRBJ2-5; D is unresolved. Deletions cut 0 bases from V and 0 bases from J, with 2 bases between. Germline V gene data show CDR1 as MNHEY and CDR2 as SMNVEV (reference sequence). The CDR3 totals 13 residues. CDR3 in amino acids: CASSLSNQETQYF. In DNA form, the CDR3 reads TGTGCCAGCAGTTTATCCAACCAAGAGACCCAGTACTTC.

V gene TRBV6-5 combines with J gene TRBJ2-2, with 8 bases matching TRBD2. The germline CDR1 and CDR2 sequences are MNHEY and SVGAGI. V lost 6 bases, J lost 2 bases, and 5 bases stayed unmatched. CDR3 length equals 15 residues. This CDR3 reads CASRSGSFNTGELFF. The CDR3, as DNA: TGTGCCAGCAGAAGCGGGAGTTTTAACACCGGGGAGCTGTTTTTT.

This chain links TRBV18 with TRBJ2-6; D possibly uses TRBD1 or TRBD2 (5 bases each). There are 18 residues in the CDR3. Trimming stripped 3 bases from V and 0 bases from J, with 15 bases between. Germline assignment: CDR1 KGHSH and CDR2 LQKENI. The CDR3 coding sequence is TGTGCCAGCTCACCTACCCAGGGACGGACCTCTGGGGCCAACGTCCTGACTTTC. This sequence encodes CASSPTQGRTSGANVLTF.

The sample holds one count of this clone. V gene TRBV9 combines with J gene TRBJ1-1; a weak D match, TRBD1 (6 bases). The V end was cut by 0 bases, the J end by 0 bases, with 12 bases between. This CDR3 comprises 16 residues. CDR1 is SGDLS and CDR2 is YYNGEE in the germline V gene. CDR3 in amino acids: CASSVDWGDMNTEAFF. CDR3 coding DNA: TGTGCCAGCAGCGTAGATTGGGGGGACATGAACACTGAAGCTTTCTTT.

The chain carries TRBV10-3 and TRBJ2-7; TRBD1 agrees at 8 bases. The CDR3 is 14 amino acids. Germline V gene data show CDR1 as ENHRY and CDR2 as SYGVKD. Trimming cost V 7 bases and J 9 bases; bases outside gene matches: 14. CDR3 nucleotides: TGTGCCATCACCGGGGGTCAGGGGGCGCGAGTGCAGTACTTC. Translated, it gives CAITGGQGARVQYF.

The chain is built from TRBV5-1 and TRBJ1-4; D remains unclear. The germline V and J ends were trimmed by 0 bases and 0 bases, with 12 bases remaining between them. This CDR3 is 17 amino acids long. The germline V gene has CDR1 SGHRS and CDR2 YFSETQ. The CDR3 DNA is TGCGCCAGCAGCTTGGTTACGACTGATGCAACTAATGAAAAACTGTTTTTT. This encodes CASSLVTTDATNEKLFF.

The V gene is TRBV7-2, the J gene TRBJ1-2, with D maybe TRBD1 (6 bases). V was pared by 4 bases and J by 1 base, with 16 bases between. Germline V lookup: CDR1 SGHTA, CDR2 FQGNSA. The CDR3 sequence is 16 residues long. In nucleotides, the CDR3 is TGTGCCAGCAGCTGGGTCCCAGGGGCGCGTAACTATGGCTACACCTTC. Amino acids: CASSWVPGARNYGYTF.

The chain uses TRBV2 and TRBJ2-3, with TRBD2 as a possible D gene (6 bases). The CDR3 sequence is 15 residues long. Germline CDR1 and CDR2: SNHLY and FYNNEI. V dropped 2 bases and J dropped 5 bases, with 14 bases sitting between them. The CDR3 reads CASSELESAGDTQYF. CDR3 DNA: TGTGCCAGCAGTGAATTGGAGTCAGCGGGAGATACGCAGTATTTT.

A note on this clone: The junction departs from the called germline gene at one end, perhaps through a read error. The chain links TRBV6-1 to TRBJ2-1; 10 bases align to TRBD2. Germline V gene data show CDR1 as MNHNS and CDR2 as SASEGT. This CDR3 region has 15 residues. This CDR3 reads CASSEGSGRVNEQFF. In DNA, the CDR3 is TGTGCCAGCAGCGAAGGCAGCGGGAGGGTCAATGAGCAGTTCTTC.